This TCR beta chain was recorded in a study of identical twins (dated by TCRdb to about 2016). Turning to the overall study: To test whether fetal clonotypes persist, the study used deep sequencing on TCR alpha and beta repertoires from monozygotic twins, unrelated adults of various ages, and cord blood. To rule out contamination, the twin experiments were replicated at different times with different library preparation protocols.

The method behind the library was 5' RACE. Data came from an Illumina HiSeq 2000. Template switching added a universal primer binding site, and the final cDNA carried a unique molecular identifier that allowed TCR cDNA molecules to be counted accurately. Specific primers in the conserved constant-segment region were used to synthesize first-strand cDNA for TCR alpha and beta chains. To control for contamination, each cDNA library was double barcoded with a SMART-Mk sample barcode plus Illumina barcodes. TruSeq adapter sequences, together with Illumina sample barcodes, were added in two successive PCR steps. TCR alpha and beta cDNA libraries were sequenced on the Illumina HiSeq platform with custom primers. The source study handled its data this way. Raw reads were processed with MiGEC to extract unique molecular identifiers, and MiXCR was used to determine CDR3 positions. For each individual, recombination models were inferred using an EM algorithm with the repgenHMM and IGoR tools. Shared clonotypes were analyzed with the tcR package in R, and sharing was normalized by the product of cloneset sizes. To study raw recombination free of thymic and clonal selection effects, out-of-frame nonproductive sequences were analyzed. Clones were called with MiXCR by TCRdb after fastp trimmed the public reads at Q25, and only in-frame beta chains were retained. When rows share a CDR3 protein, they turn into one entry using the most common DNA and genes. The authors' filters were not applied to this entry. The sample profile shows more than 350,000 distinct CDR3 sequences; around 9.7% of them were found once. The ten most abundant clones make up 8% to 9.5% of the sample.

Study-wide findings and limitations: Abundant cord blood beta clonotypes carried fewer insertions; young adult naive repertoires showed a weaker similar trend, while memory repertoires showed none. Recombination models systematically underestimated out-of-frame TCR alpha sharing in monozygotic twins but agreed with sharing between unrelated individuals. Because the same donors could not be followed over many years, the conclusions relied on cross-sectional statistical analysis. Invariant T cells such as MAIT and iNKT could partly confound zero-insertion analyses, although diverse VJ usage argued against such confounding for most clonotypes. Out-of-frame TCR alpha sequences shared between twins showed an excess of low generation-probability sequences compared with coincidental sharing between unrelated individuals. In beta out-of-frame sequences, excess twin sharing was weaker, because having fewer shared sequences lowered the signal-to-noise ratio.

Every donor in the study was a healthy Caucasian. The study also sequenced three unrelated non-twin adults: a male aged 18 to 30, a male aged 50 to 60 and a female aged 50 to 60. Miltenyi CD45RO+ enrichment and human naive T-cell isolation kits were used to isolate memory (CD45RO+) and naive T cells from PBMC. This clonotype was observed a handful of times. The target of this receptor is not known. No much larger clone is present one base from it, and per-base qualities are unavailable. From a lookup of the germline V gene, CDR1 and CDR2 are SGHRS and YFSETQ. V is shortened by 4 bases, J by 8 bases, and the region joining them spans 19 bases. Reading from cysteine to phenylalanine, the CDR3 counts 15 amino acids. Only the CDR3 region is kept as DNA, spanning 45 bases read in frame from base 1.

The V and J segments used are TRBV5-1 and TRBJ2-1, with no D gene named confidently. Sequences were obtained from naive T cells sorted from blood. The sample's cell subset or site, from its label and the paper: cells isolated with a human naive T-cell isolation kit. This TCR was sampled from a woman in her 50s in good health. The CDR3 reads as follows: CASSLPTSGLDEQFF. DNA sequence: TGCGCCAGCAGCCTTCCTACATCGGGTCTCGATGAGCAGTTCTTC.